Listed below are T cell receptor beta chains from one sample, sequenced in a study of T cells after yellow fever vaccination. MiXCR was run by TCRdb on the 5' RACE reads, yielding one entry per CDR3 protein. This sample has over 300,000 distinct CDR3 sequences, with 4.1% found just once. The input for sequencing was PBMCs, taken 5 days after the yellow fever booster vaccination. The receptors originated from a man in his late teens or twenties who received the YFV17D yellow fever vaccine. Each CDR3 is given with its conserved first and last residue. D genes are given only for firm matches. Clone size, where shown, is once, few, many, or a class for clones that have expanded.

cdr3_nt: TGTGCCACCAGCAGGACTAGCGGGGGGGCAGATACGCAGTATTTT; cdr3_aa: CATSRTSGGADTQYF; d_call: TRBD2; v_call: TRBV15; j_call: TRBJ2-3; clone_size: many
cdr3_nt: TGTGCCAGCAGCTACTCAGGGGCGGCTAACTATGGCTACACCTTC; cdr3_aa: CASSYSGAANYGYTF; d_call: -; v_call: TRBV7-3; j_call: TRBJ1-2; clone_size: few
cdr3_nt: TGTGCCAGCTCACCACCTCGGGGACAGGGGAGCTTGAACACTGAAGCTTTCTTT; cdr3_aa: CASSPPRGQGSLNTEAFF; d_call: TRBD1; v_call: TRBV18; j_call: TRBJ1-1; clone_size: -
cdr3_nt: TGTGCCACCAGTGATAGTCTGGGGGCGGCCACTGAAGCTTTCTTT; cdr3_aa: CATSDSLGAATEAFF; d_call: -; v_call: TRBV24-1; j_call: TRBJ1-1; clone_size: many
cdr3_nt: TGCAGCGTTGAGCTGACAGGGGTGTTACCTTTTTTTTATGGCTACACCTTC; cdr3_aa: CSVELTGVLPFFYGYTF; d_call: TRBD1; v_call: TRBV29-1; j_call: TRBJ1-2; clone_size: few
cdr3_nt: TGTGCCAGCAGCCACCGGACAGCCCAAGAGACCCAGTACTTC; cdr3_aa: CASSHRTAQETQYF; d_call: -; v_call: TRBV3-1; j_call: TRBJ2-5; clone_size: few
cdr3_nt: TGTGCCAGCAGAAGGACTGCCAAACTAAGAATCACAGATACGCAGTATTTT; cdr3_aa: CASRRTAKLRITDTQYF; d_call: -; v_call: TRBV6-2/TRBV6-3; j_call: TRBJ2-3; clone_size: -
cdr3_nt: TGTGCCACCAGCCTTGGGACAGCCCCTAACTATGGCTACACCTTC; cdr3_aa: CATSLGTAPNYGYTF; d_call: TRBD1; v_call: TRBV15; j_call: TRBJ1-2; clone_size: many
cdr3_nt: TGTGCCAGCAGCTCAGACGGTAGCTCTGGAAACACCATATATTTT; cdr3_aa: CASSSDGSSGNTIYF; d_call: -; v_call: TRBV7-2; j_call: TRBJ1-3; clone_size: many
cdr3_nt: TGCAGTGCTACCGACTGGGGGGACAAGGGGGAGACCCAGTACTTC; cdr3_aa: CSATDWGDKGETQYF; d_call: -; v_call: TRBV20-1; j_call: TRBJ2-5; clone_size: few
cdr3_nt: TGTGCCAGCAGCTTATTTATTAGCCCCGATACGCAGTATTTT; cdr3_aa: CASSLFISPDTQYF; d_call: -; v_call: TRBV11-2; j_call: TRBJ2-3; clone_size: few
cdr3_nt: TGTGCCAGCAGTTACTCGAAGGGGGCGGGAATCACAGATACGCAGTATTTT; cdr3_aa: CASSYSKGAGITDTQYF; d_call: -; v_call: TRBV6-5; j_call: TRBJ2-3; clone_size: few
cdr3_nt: TGTGCCAGCAGCCAAGAAAGGGAGAGGGAGCCCCAGCATTTT; cdr3_aa: CASSQEREREPQHF; d_call: -; v_call: TRBV4-2; j_call: TRBJ1-5; clone_size: few
cdr3_nt: TGCGCCAGCAGCCAAGAAGGTTTCAGGGACTCACCCCTCCACTTT; cdr3_aa: CASSQEGFRDSPLHF; d_call: -; v_call: TRBV4-3; j_call: TRBJ1-6; clone_size: few
cdr3_nt: TGTGCCAGCAGCCCCGGACGGGGGTGGACTGAAGCTTTCTTT; cdr3_aa: CASSPGRGWTEAFF; d_call: -; v_call: TRBV12-3/TRBV12-4; j_call: TRBJ1-1; clone_size: -
cdr3_nt: TGTGCCAGCAGTTCTGCGGGCGCGGGGGGAGACACTGAAGCTTTCTTT; cdr3_aa: CASSSAGAGGDTEAFF; d_call: -; v_call: TRBV28; j_call: TRBJ1-1; clone_size: few
cdr3_nt: TGTGCCAGCAGTGACTCGGCTAGCGGGGGAGCAGATACGCAGTATTTT; cdr3_aa: CASSDSASGGADTQYF; d_call: TRBD2; v_call: TRBV6-4; j_call: TRBJ2-3; clone_size: many
cdr3_nt: TGCGCCAGCAGCCCCGAGCTAGGCACAGATACGCAGTATTTT; cdr3_aa: CASSPELGTDTQYF; d_call: -; v_call: TRBV5-1; j_call: TRBJ2-3; clone_size: many
cdr3_nt: TGTGCCAGCAGTTGGGTCGGGGGGAACACCGGGGAGCTGTTTTTT; cdr3_aa: CASSWVGGNTGELFF; d_call: -; v_call: TRBV12-3/TRBV12-4; j_call: TRBJ2-2; clone_size: -
cdr3_nt: TGTGCCAGCAGCCCAATAGCGGGGGGGAGCACAGATACGCAGTATTTT; cdr3_aa: CASSPIAGGSTDTQYF; d_call: TRBD2; v_call: TRBV7-2; j_call: TRBJ2-3; clone_size: many
cdr3_nt: TGTGCCAGCAGCTTGTGGAGCGGTGAGACCCAGTACTTC; cdr3_aa: CASSLWSGETQYF; d_call: -; v_call: TRBV5-6; j_call: TRBJ2-5; clone_size: few
cdr3_nt: TGTGCCAGCAGTTTCTTGCGGGGTACTCCCGAGCAGTACTTC; cdr3_aa: CASSFLRGTPEQYF; d_call: -; v_call: TRBV12-3/TRBV12-4; j_call: TRBJ2-7; clone_size: many
cdr3_nt: TGTGCCAGCAGCCAAGAGGGAGGGATGGGTGAAAAACTGTTTTTT; cdr3_aa: CASSQEGGMGEKLFF; d_call: -; v_call: TRBV4-2; j_call: TRBJ1-4; clone_size: few
cdr3_nt: TGTGCCAGCAGTTACTCGATCCGGGACAGGGGTAAGGATAGCAATCAGCCCCAGCATTTT; cdr3_aa: CASSYSIRDRGKDSNQPQHF; d_call: TRBD1; v_call: TRBV6-6; j_call: TRBJ1-5; clone_size: many
cdr3_nt: TGTGCCAGCAGCCGGACGCATATGGAGGGGGCGCCGAATTCACCCCTCCACTTT; cdr3_aa: CASSRTHMEGAPNSPLHF; d_call: TRBD1; v_call: TRBV4-2; j_call: TRBJ1-6; clone_size: many
cdr3_nt: TGTGCCAGCAGTGCGGCGTTAGAATACAATGAGCAGTTCTTC; cdr3_aa: CASSAALEYNEQFF; d_call: -; v_call: TRBV2; j_call: TRBJ2-1; clone_size: few
cdr3_nt: TGTGCCAGCAGAGATGGACAGGGATTTCGAGATGGGGAGCTGTTTTTT; cdr3_aa: CASRDGQGFRDGELFF; d_call: TRBD1; v_call: TRBV2; j_call: TRBJ2-2; clone_size: -
cdr3_nt: TGTGCCAGCAGTTACCCCCAGCAAGGTTCCTATGGCTACACCTTC; cdr3_aa: CASSYPQQGSYGYTF; d_call: -; v_call: TRBV6-2/TRBV6-3; j_call: TRBJ1-2; clone_size: -
cdr3_nt: TGCAGCGTTGATTTTGTGGCAGACCCTCATGGCTACACCTTC; cdr3_aa: CSVDFVADPHGYTF; d_call: -; v_call: TRBV29-1; j_call: TRBJ1-2; clone_size: -
cdr3_nt: TGTGCCAGCTTACGGGCAGGAGTGGGCCAAGAGACCCAGTACTTC; cdr3_aa: CASLRAGVGQETQYF; d_call: -; v_call: TRBV6-5; j_call: TRBJ2-5; clone_size: -
cdr3_nt: TGTGCCAGCAGTTTGGGACAGAGGAGCAATCAGCCCCAGCATTTT; cdr3_aa: CASSLGQRSNQPQHF; d_call: TRBD1; v_call: TRBV6-1; j_call: TRBJ1-5; clone_size: -
cdr3_nt: TGTGCCAGCAGCTTACAGGGCAGCTCCTACAATGAGCAGTTCTTC; cdr3_aa: CASSLQGSSYNEQFF; d_call: -; v_call: TRBV7-9; j_call: TRBJ2-1; clone_size: many
cdr3_nt: TGTGCCAGCAGTCCCGACCGAGGCCGGATGAACACTGAAGCTTTCTTT; cdr3_aa: CASSPDRGRMNTEAFF; d_call: -; v_call: TRBV27; j_call: TRBJ1-1; clone_size: few
cdr3_nt: TGTGCCAGCAGCTCATGGGTCCGGAGAGGTACGCAGTATTTT; cdr3_aa: CASSSWVRRGTQYF; d_call: -; v_call: TRBV12-3/TRBV12-4; j_call: TRBJ2-3; clone_size: -
cdr3_nt: TGCGCCAGTGGATCTAGACTAGAGGGACACGGTGAGCAGTTCTTC; cdr3_aa: CASGSRLEGHGEQFF; d_call: -; v_call: TRBV5-1; j_call: TRBJ2-1; clone_size: -
cdr3_nt: TGTGCCAGCAGTCCCGGACAGTTCGGAGGTGAAAAACTGTTTTTT; cdr3_aa: CASSPGQFGGEKLFF; d_call: -; v_call: TRBV12-3/TRBV12-4; j_call: TRBJ1-4; clone_size: many
cdr3_nt: TGCGCCAGCAGCAGGACAGGGTGGACTAATGAAAAACTGTTTTTT; cdr3_aa: CASSRTGWTNEKLFF; d_call: TRBD1; v_call: TRBV5-1; j_call: TRBJ1-4; clone_size: -